The 30 T cell receptor beta chains below come from one sample, sequenced in a study of metastatic and nonmetastatic thyroid tumors. Every patient underwent thyroid surgery untreated. With MiXCR, TCRdb called clones anew from the PCR reads. The sample carries a few thousand clones, 33% recorded once. Sequencing was performed on adjacent normal tissue. These receptors originate from a female donor with papillary thyroid cancer or a benign thyroid nodule (not recorded which). Some clones in this sample may be carry-over from other donors' samples.

This clone is deemed medium-sized. Additional DNA sequences in this sample encode the identical CDR3. The J gene is TRBJ1-4, the V gene TRBV24-1, with no clear D. CDR1 and CDR2 from the germline V gene are KGHDR and SFDVKD. V was cut by 11 bases and J by 8 bases, with 11 bases left in between. The CDR3 has 11 amino acids. CDR3 sequence: CASSGGEKLFF. CDR3 DNA sequence: TGTGCCAGCTCGGGAGGGGAAAAACTGTTTTTT.

This clone appeared many times. CDR3 sequence reads: CASSLAAGYEQFF. DNA of the CDR3: TGCGCCAGCAGCCTCGCAGCGGGATATGAGCAGTTCTTC. The V gene is TRBV4-3, the J gene TRBJ2-1; 7 nucleotides line up with TRBD2. This CDR3 region has 13 residues. J gave up 8 bases and V 4 bases, and 5 bases lay outside the gene matches. Germline V gives CDR1 LGHNA, CDR2 YSLEER.

In its sample, this clone was seen a few times. V is TRBV6-4 and J is TRBJ2-3; possibly TRBD1 for D (6 bases). The CDR3 runs to 14 residues. The V gene lost 4 bases and the J gene lost 3 bases, with 11 bases spanning the gap. Germline V gene lookup returns CDR1 MRHNA and CDR2 SNTAGT. The CDR3 spells CASSADQGTDTQYF. CDR3 DNA: TGTGCCAGCAGTGCCGACCAGGGGACAGATACGCAGTATTTT.

The CDR3 sequence is CASSVGGAFGEQYF. In DNA form, the CDR3 reads TGTGCCAGCAGCGTAGGGGGGGCGTTCGGCGAGCAGTACTTC. The V gene is TRBV9, the J gene TRBJ2-7; D tentatively reads TRBD1 or TRBD2 (6 bases each). This CDR3 spans 14 amino acids. Per germline, CDR1 SGDLS and CDR2 YYNGEE. V was clipped by 0 bases and J by 6 bases, with 13 bases between them.

The rearrangement links TRBV28 to TRBJ2-7, with 9 bases aligning to TRBD2. CDR3 length: 16 residues. Germline CDR1 reads MDHEN; CDR2 reads SYDVKM. V was pared by 4 bases and J by 4 bases, with 11 bases of the junction left unmatched. CDR3 nucleotides: TGTGCCAGCAGTTCCCGTATCGCGGGAGGGATATACGAGCAGTACTTC. Its translation is CASSSRIAGGIYEQYF.

This clone was detected a few times. The chain links TRBV6-1 to TRBJ2-5, with D possibly matching TRBD1 (5 bases). The CDR3 extends over 14 amino acids. Germline CDR1 MNHNS, CDR2 SASEGT. V was trimmed by 7 bases and J by 7 bases, leaving 19 bases between them. The CDR3 sequence: CASIQSGNAGTQYF. The DNA for the CDR3 is TGTGCCAGCATCCAGTCAGGGAATGCAGGGACCCAGTACTTC.

Concerning this clone: One end of the junction is discordant with germline, which a read error may explain. V gene TRBV11-1 combines with J gene TRBJ1-3, with 8 positions matching TRBD1. CDR3 length: 15 amino acids. The germline gives CDR1 SGHAT, CDR2 FQDESV (reference sequence). CDR3 sequence reads: CASSKTGETGNTLYF. The DNA of the CDR3 is TGTGCCAGCAGCAAGACAGGGGAAACTGGAAACACCTTATATTTT. Combining the CDR3 with reference TRBV11-1 and TRBJ1-3 gives the whole variable domain EAEVAQSPRYKITEKSQAVAFWCDPISGHATLYWYRQILGQGPELLVQFQDESVVDDSQLPKDRFSAERLKGVDSTLKIQPAELGDSAMYLCASSKTGETGNTLYFGEGSWLTVV.

On this clone: A much larger clone lies a single base off, so this may be a read error. The chain is built from TRBV20-1 and TRBJ1-2; 9 bases match TRBD1. V was pared by 1 base and J by 7 bases, with 7 bases of the junction left unmatched. The CDR3 is made up of 14 amino acids. Germline values: CDR1 DFQATT, CDR2 SNEGSKA (reference sequence). The CDR3 is CSARGTGVRCGYTF. The CDR3 DNA sequence: TGCAGTGCTAGAGGGACAGGGGTGAGGTGTGGCTACACCTTC.

This clone was observed a few times. This rearrangement joins TRBV7-8 to TRBJ1-2, with D uncertain. Germline V gives CDR1 SGHVS, CDR2 FQNEAQ. V was clipped by 1 base and J by 4 bases, with 4 bases between them. CDR3 size: 12 residues. CDR3: CASSLGGYGYTF. The CDR3 bases are TGTGCCAGCAGCTTAGGCGGCTATGGCTACACCTTC. The full variable domain, with the rest looked up from reference TRBV7-8 and TRBJ1-2, is GAGVSQSPRYKVAKRGQDVALRCDPISGHVSLFWYQQALGQGPEFLTYFQNEAQLDKSGLPSDRFFAERPEGSVSTLKIQRTQQEDSAVYLCASSLGGYGYTFGSGTRLTVV.

On this clone itself: The junction shows a germline mismatch at one end, possibly a read error. The rearrangement joins TRBV7-3 to TRBJ1-2; D not certain. CDR3 length equals 12 residues. Germline V gene sequence: CDR1 SGHTA, CDR2 FQGTGA. The CDR3 reads CASRTFNYVYTF. DNA of the CDR3: TGTGCCAGCAGGACTTTTAACTATGTCTACACCTTC.

This clone was seen a few times. At the DNA level, this CDR3 is encoded by other sequences in the same sample as well. The chain is built from TRBV6-1 and TRBJ2-3, with no clear D. Germline V CDR1 and CDR2: MNHNS, SASEGT. This CDR3 spans 13 amino acids. Between the trimmed V and J ends, which lost 8 bases and 1 base, there was a span of 10 bases. The CDR3 coding sequence is TGTGCCAGCTCGGGTCGGCGCACAGATACGCAGTATTTT. Translated: CASSGRRTDTQYF.

This sequence joins TRBV28 and TRBJ1-1, with a tentative D call TRBD1 (6 bases). V was trimmed by 2 bases and J by 6 bases, leaving 10 bases between them. CDR1 and CDR2 from the germline V gene are MDHEN and SYDVKM. The CDR3 totals 13 residues. The CDR3 sequence: CASSLQGRAEAFF. As DNA, the CDR3 is TGTGCCAGCAGTTTACAGGGGAGAGCTGAAGCTTTCTTT. The complete variable domain, with remaining parts taken from reference TRBV28 and TRBJ1-1, reads DVKVTQSSRYLVKRTGEKVFLECVQDMDHENMFWYRQDPGLGLRLIYFSYDVKMKEKGDIPEGYSVSREKKERFSLILESASTNQTSMYLCASSLQGRAEAFFGQGTRLTVV.

V and J are TRBV7-2 and TRBJ1-5; possibly TRBD1 for D (5 bases). V lost 3 bases and J lost 9, with 18 bases in between. This CDR3 comprises 15 residues. Germline V gene lookup returns CDR1 SGHTA and CDR2 FQGNSA. The DNA of the CDR3 is TGTGCCAGCAGCTTCCTAAAGGGACCTTATCCGCCCCAGCATTTT. The encoded protein is CASSFLKGPYPPQHF.

With regard to this clone: The junction shows a germline mismatch at one end, possibly a read error. The rearrangement links TRBV7-2 to TRBJ1-1, with 7 bases matching TRBD1. Germline V lookup: CDR1 SGHTA, CDR2 FQGNSA. The CDR3 contains 13 residues. The CDR3 loop reads CASNLGGATGAFF. CDR3 DNA sequence: TGTGCCAGCAACTTAGGGGGCGCAACTGGGGCTTTCTTT.

Only one count was recorded for this clone. The chain carries TRBV11-2 and TRBJ2-3; TRBD2 aligns across 7 bases. The V and J ends lost 5 bases and 1 base, in that order; junction bases with no gene match: 6. The CDR3 contains 15 residues. Germline assignment: CDR1 SGHAT and CDR2 FQNNGV. The CDR3 DNA reads TGTGCCAGCAGCCCCCAAGCGGGACGCACAGATACGCAGTATTTT. Protein product: CASSPQAGRTDTQYF.

This CDR3 reads CASSSLRDRDGYTF. Here the CDR3 DNA reads TGTGCCAGCAGCTCTCTCCGGGACAGGGATGGCTACACCTTC. The genes are TRBV28 and TRBJ1-2; 9 bases match TRBD1. The CDR3 extends over 14 amino acids. The germline CDR1 and CDR2 sequences are MDHEN and SYDVKM. Germline trimming cut 6 bases from V and 6 bases from J; bases unmatched to any gene: 8.

This clone was seen only a few times. The chain uses TRBV27 and TRBJ2-2; weak D call: TRBD1 (6 bases). The germline V and J ends were trimmed by 5 bases and 7 bases, with 11 bases remaining between them. The V gene's germline CDR1 is MNHEY and CDR2 SMNVEV (reference sequence). The CDR3 is 13 amino acids. The CDR3 region is CASSLGGGGELFF. In DNA form, the CDR3 reads TGTGCCAGCAGTCTAGGGGGTGGCGGGGAGCTGTTTTTT.

This clone is medium-sized (0.01 to 0.1%) by share. The chain links TRBV7-2 to TRBJ2-3; D is unresolved. This CDR3 spans 15 amino acids. Germline V gene sequence: CDR1 SGHTA, CDR2 FQGNSA. Trimming removed 1 base from V and 0 bases from J, with 8 bases in between. DNA of the CDR3: TGTGCCAGCAGCTTAGGGCAATCTAGCACAGATACGCAGTATTTT. Its protein is CASSLGQSSTDTQYF.

This chain links TRBV6-2 or TRBV6-3 with TRBJ2-5, with D possibly TRBD2 on 5 matching bases. This CDR3 has 15 amino acids. Germline values: CDR1 MNHEY, CDR2 SVGEGT. V was shortened by 2 bases and J by 2 bases, with 12 bases between the two germline ends. In DNA, the CDR3 is TGTGCCAGCAGTTACAAGGTAGCGTCACAAGAGACCCAGTACTTC. Amino acids: CASSYKVASQETQYF.

The V gene is TRBV7-2, the J gene TRBJ2-7, with 7 bases fitting TRBD2. The V gene's germline CDR1 is SGHTA and CDR2 FQGNSA. The junction had 4 bases not matched to a gene; V was cut back by 5 bases and J by 3 bases. This CDR3 comprises 13 residues. As DNA, the CDR3 is TGTGCCAGCAGCACTTGGGGGGGCTACGAGCAGTACTTC. It is translated as CASSTWGGYEQYF.

For this clone: Given the absence of the conserved phenylalanine or tryptophan at the CDR3 end, a read error is likely. The limits of the CDR3 on the DNA are not certain, so only TCRdb's listed CDR3 is given. The V gene is TRBV7-6, the J gene TRBJ1-1; TRBD1, the D gene given by the table, was not confirmed from the DNA. Germline loops: CDR1 SGHVS, CDR2 FNYEAQ. A total of 16 residues make up the CDR3, ends included. This CDR3 reads CASSLIRAPMNTEAVL.

The V call is TRBV27, the J call TRBJ1-1; D is possibly TRBD1 (5 bases). This CDR3 comprises 14 residues. V lost 5 bases, J lost 0 bases, and 10 bases lay in between. In germline, CDR1 is MNHEY, CDR2 SMNVEV (reference sequence). As DNA, the CDR3 is TGTGCCAGCAGTAATGGACAAATGAACACTGAAGCTTTCTTT. This encodes CASSNGQMNTEAFF.

V is TRBV28 and J is TRBJ2-7; 10 nucleotides agree with TRBD1. Per germline, CDR1 MDHEN and CDR2 SYDVKM. CDR3 length equals 13 residues. V gave up 10 bases and J gave up 6 bases; unmatched junction bases: 9. DNA of the CDR3: TGTGCCACCTGGGACAGGGGTGTTGGCGAGCAGTACTTC. Amino acids: CATWDRGVGEQYF.

This clone is judged medium-sized. The rearrangement joins TRBV7-3 to TRBJ2-3; D is possibly TRBD2 (7 bases). The germline gives CDR1 SGHTA, CDR2 FQGTGA. The CDR3 is 16 amino acids. Trimming cost V 1 base and J 6 bases, with 17 bases left between them. CDR3 nucleotide sequence: TGTGCCAGCAGCTTAATAGGGGGAGGGCCGGGGGATACGCAGTATTTT. The encoded protein is CASSLIGGGPGDTQYF.

The J gene is TRBJ2-1, the V gene TRBV7-3; D call uncertain. The CDR3 contains 13 residues. With 1 base removed from V and 7 bases from J, the gap between germline ends came to 8 bases. Per germline, CDR1 SGHTA and CDR2 FQGTGA. CDR3 bases: TGTGCCAGCAGCTTAATGGGTAGAAATGAGCAGTTCTTC. Translation: CASSLMGRNEQFF.

The chain couples TRBV18 to TRBJ2-7; 7 nucleotides line up with TRBD2. CDR1 KGHSH and CDR2 LQKENI come from the germline V gene. The junction had 17 bases not matched to a gene; V was cut back by 6 bases and J by 6 bases. This CDR3 comprises 16 residues. CDR3 in DNA: TGTGCCAGCTCGCCTCAACCAACGGGACTACCGCCCGAGCAGTACTTC. Translation: CASSPQPTGLPPEQYF.

The chain recombines TRBV3-1 with TRBJ2-2; tentatively, D is TRBD1 or TRBD2 (5 bases each). CDR3 length equals 13 residues. The V gene lost 4 bases and the J gene lost 4 bases, with 7 bases spanning the gap. Germline V lookup: CDR1 LGHDT, CDR2 YNNKEL (reference sequence). The CDR3 loop reads CASSLRGTGELFF. CDR3 nucleotide sequence: TGTGCCAGCAGCCTGAGGGGCACCGGGGAGCTGTTTTTT.

The table lists this clone with a few counts. The chain is built from TRBV7-8 and TRBJ2-3; TRBD1 is a possible D gene (5 bases). Trimming pared 5 bases from V and 4 bases from J, leaving 13 bases between. The CDR3 runs 14 residues. Germline V gene lookup returns CDR1 SGHVS and CDR2 FQNEAQ. This CDR3 reads CASSLRVGPDTQYF. The CDR3 DNA reads TGTGCCAGCAGCCTCAGGGTGGGCCCAGATACGCAGTATTTT.

This chain joins TRBV7-6 and TRBJ2-5; D gene ambiguous. Trimming left V 2 bases short and J 1 base short, with 8 bases between. Germline CDR1 reads SGHVS; CDR2 reads FNYEAQ. The CDR3 is 14 residues long. In DNA, the CDR3 is TGTGCCAGCAGCTTAAAGCGCTTCCAAGAGACCCAGTACTTC. Protein product: CASSLKRFQETQYF.

This clone has only one observation. One end of the junction is discordant with germline, which a read error may explain. V is TRBV7-6 and J is TRBJ1-1, with D tentatively TRBD1 (5 bases). The CDR3 is 15 amino acids. Germline V CDR1 and CDR2: SGHVS, FNYEAQ. CDR3 residues: CASLIRAPMNTESFF. The CDR3 DNA follows: TGTGCCAGCTTAATCAGGGCTCCCATGAACACTGAATCTTTCTTT.